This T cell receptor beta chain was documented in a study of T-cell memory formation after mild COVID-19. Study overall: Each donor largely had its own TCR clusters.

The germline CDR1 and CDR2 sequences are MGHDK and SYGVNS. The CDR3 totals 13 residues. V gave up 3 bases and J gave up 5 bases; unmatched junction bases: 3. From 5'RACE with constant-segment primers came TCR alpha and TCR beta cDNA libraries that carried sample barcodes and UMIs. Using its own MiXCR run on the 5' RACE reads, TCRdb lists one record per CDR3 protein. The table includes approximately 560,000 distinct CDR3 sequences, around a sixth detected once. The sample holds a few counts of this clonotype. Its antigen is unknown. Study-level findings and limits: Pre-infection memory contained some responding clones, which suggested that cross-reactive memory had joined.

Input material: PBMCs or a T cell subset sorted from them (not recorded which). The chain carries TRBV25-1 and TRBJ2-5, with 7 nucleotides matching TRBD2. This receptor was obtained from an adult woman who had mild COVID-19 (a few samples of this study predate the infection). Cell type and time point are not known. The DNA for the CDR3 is TGTGCCAGCAGTGAGGGAGGGTACGAGACCCAGTACTTC. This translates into CASSEGGYETQYF.